Following are 21 T cell receptor beta chains from one sample sequenced in a study of Ad26.COV2.S vaccination and SARS-CoV-2 variants. The treatment is: roughly 19 received Ad26.COV2.S at low or high dose, single or two shots; 5 received placebo; per-sample allocation not given. Sampling occurred on day 63 after the first vaccine or placebo injection. The repertoire was sequenced with immunoSEQ multiplex PCR; TCRdb's copy has only in-frame clones and lacks some. The sample lists about 440,000 clones, about 90% occurring once. The source material was peripheral blood, sampled in a trial of Ad26.COV2.S vaccine versus placebo. The receptors were gathered from a person aged 18-60 years who received the Ad26.COV2.S COVID-19 vaccine or a placebo.

The chain has TRBV19 and TRBJ1-1; 7 nucleotides line up with TRBD1. This CDR3 is built from 14 residues. V shed 7 bases, J shed 3 bases, and the junction held 8 bases outside the gene matches. The V gene's germline CDR1 is LNHDA and CDR2 SQIVND (reference sequence). This CDR3 is CASMVTGSDTEAFF. The CDR3 nucleotides are TGTGCCAGTATGGTGACAGGGTCCGACACTGAAGCTTTCTTT.

This clone was detected once. The V call is TRBV28, the J call TRBJ2-3, with TRBD1 matching over 8 bases. With 6 bases clipped from V and 2 bases from J, the junction kept 10 bases outside the gene matches. CDR1 is MDHEN, CDR2 SYDVKM, per germline. The CDR3 loop spans 16 amino acids. The CDR3 here is CASRPTGTGVTDTQYF. In DNA form, the CDR3 reads TGTGCCAGCAGGCCGACCGGGACAGGTGTCACAGATACGCAGTATTTT.

This chain uses TRBV27 with TRBJ2-5; no clear D. There are 13 residues in the CDR3. The germline CDR1 and CDR2 sequences are MNHEY and SMNVEV (reference sequence). The V gene lost 6 bases and the J gene lost 5 bases, with 13 bases spanning the gap. CDR3 residues: CASRGPIGETQYF. The DNA for the CDR3 is TGTGCCAGCAGAGGACCGATCGGGGAGACCCAGTACTTC.

This chain joins TRBV6-5 and TRBJ2-5; TRBD1 matches at 7 bases. Per the germline V gene, CDR1 is MNHEY and CDR2 is SVGAGI. The junction had 7 bases not matched to a gene; V was cut back by 6 bases and J by 3 bases. The CDR3 consists of 14 residues. The CDR3 loop reads CASSVRDRKETQYF. In DNA form, the CDR3 reads TGTGCCAGCAGCGTCCGGGACAGAAAAGAGACCCAGTACTTC.

The chain employs TRBV24-1 and TRBJ2-3, with no clear D. The V gene lost 3 bases and the J gene lost 2 bases, with 11 bases spanning the gap. This CDR3 contains 15 residues. Germline CDR1 is KGHDR and CDR2 is SFDVKD. This CDR3 reads CATSDPDGFTDTQYF. CDR3 in DNA: TGTGCCACCAGTGATCCGGACGGTTTCACAGATACGCAGTATTTT.

The rearrangement links TRBV27 to TRBJ2-3; 8 bases are shared with TRBD1. The CDR3 is 15 residues long. Trimming took 2 bases from V and 0 from J; bases not matched to a gene: 1. Germline V gene data show CDR1 as MNHEY and CDR2 as SMNVEV (reference sequence). The CDR3 protein is CASSLRQGSTDTQYF. As DNA, the CDR3 is TGTGCCAGCAGTTTACGACAGGGGAGCACAGATACGCAGTATTTT.

The chain links TRBV7-9 to TRBJ2-5; D gene unclear. Germline CDR1 and CDR2: SEHNR and FQNEAQ (reference sequence). Trimming took 1 base from V and 11 from J, leaving 17 bases between them. This CDR3 has 14 amino acids. CDR3 sequence (DNA): TGTGCCAGCAGCTTAGTCACCCCCCCCCGCGCACAGTACTTC. It codes for CASSLVTPPRAQYF.

This clone appeared a few times. The V gene is TRBV7-9, the J gene TRBJ1-2; TRBD1 might be the D (6 bases). In germline, CDR1 is SEHNR, CDR2 FQNEAQ (reference sequence). The CDR3 extends over 16 amino acids. The germline V and J ends were trimmed by 7 bases and 2 bases, with 20 bases remaining between them. The CDR3 is CASIPLGTGINYGYTF. The DNA of the CDR3 is TGTGCCAGCATCCCTCTAGGTACAGGGATCAACTATGGCTACACCTTC.

The rearrangement links TRBV28 to TRBJ2-1, with a weak D call TRBD2 (7 bases). The V gene lost 2 bases and the J gene lost 9 bases, with 17 bases spanning the gap. Germline V gene data show CDR1 as MDHEN and CDR2 as SYDVKM. The CDR3 spans 15 residues. CDR3 sequence reads: CASSLGGAGGSEQFF. The CDR3 DNA reads as TGTGCCAGCAGTTTAGGGGGGGCCGGTGGCAGTGAGCAGTTCTTC.

The gene calls are TRBV7-3 and TRBJ2-2; 8 bases fit TRBD1. This CDR3 contains 16 residues. V lost 5 bases to trimming and J lost 5 bases; unmatched junction nucleotides: 10. CDR1 and CDR2 (germline): SGHTA, FQGTGA. In nucleotides, the CDR3 is TGTGCCAGCAGCCTTGGGGCAGGGGGCCTGACCGGGGAGCTGTTTTTT. This codes for CASSLGAGGLTGELFF. Combining the CDR3 with reference TRBV7-3 and TRBJ2-2 gives the whole variable domain GAGVSQTPSNKVTEKGKYVELRCDPISGHTALYWYRQSLGQGPEFLIYFQGTGAADDSGLPNDRFFAVRPEGSVSTLKIQRTERGDSAVYLCASSLGAGGLTGELFFGEGSRLTVL.

The chain recombines TRBV27 with TRBJ2-7, with a possible D match to TRBD1 (8 bases). Trimming shortened V by 5 bases and J by 7 bases, and 15 bases separated the two germline ends. The germline gives CDR1 MNHEY, CDR2 SMNVEV (reference sequence). The CDR3 covers 13 residues. The CDR3 region is CASSRTGREEQYF. CDR3 DNA: TGTGCCAGCAGTAGGACAGGGAGGGAAGAGCAGTACTTC.

This clone occurred a few times. The CDR3 loop reads CASSSFPSGTQYF. Here the CDR3 DNA reads TGTGCCAGCAGCTCATTCCCCAGCGGTACGCAGTATTTT. The rearrangement links TRBV7-2 to TRBJ2-3, with D perhaps TRBD2 (5 bases). Germline V CDR1 and CDR2: SGHTA, FQGNSA. Trimming left V 4 bases short and J 8 bases short, with 13 bases between. The CDR3 extends over 13 amino acids.

The chain couples TRBV5-1 to TRBJ2-1; a possible D gene is TRBD2 (6 bases). This CDR3 spans 17 amino acids. Trimming took 4 bases from V and 5 from J, leaving 22 bases between them. Looked up from germline, CDR1 is SGHRS and CDR2 is YFSETQ. The CDR3 here is CASSPRGKLPVNNEQFF. The CDR3 DNA reads TGCGCCAGCAGCCCCCGGGGGAAACTACCCGTGAACAATGAGCAGTTCTTC.

The rearrangement links TRBV15 to TRBJ1-1; D gene ambiguous. The CDR3 sequence is 14 residues long. Germline CDR1 LNHNV, CDR2 YYDKDF (reference sequence). Trimming took off 0 bases at V and 1 base at J, with 6 bases between the two ends. CDR3 sequence: CATSREAGNTEAFF. In DNA, the CDR3 is TGTGCCACCAGCAGAGAGGCAGGGAACACTGAAGCTTTCTTT.

The genes are TRBV3-1 (or the pseudogene TRBV3-2) and TRBJ1-6, with 10 bases aligning to TRBD1. Unmatched junction bases numbered 0, after V lost 4 bases and J lost 6 bases. Germline V lookup: CDR1 LGHDT, CDR2 YNNKEL (reference sequence). This CDR3 is 14 amino acids long. DNA of the CDR3: TGTGCCAGCAGCCGACAGGGGGCTAATTCACCCCTCCACTTT. It specifies CASSRQGANSPLHF.

The gene calls are TRBV4-3 and TRBJ2-1; 7 bases map to TRBD2. The trim removed 0 bases at V and 3 bases at J, leaving 5 bases unmatched. The CDR3 has 16 amino acids. Germline assignment: CDR1 LGHNA and CDR2 YSLEER. Here the CDR3 DNA reads TGCGCCAGCAGCCAAGAAGGACTAGTGGGCTACAATGAGCAGTTCTTC. Its translation: CASSQEGLVGYNEQFF.

This chain joins TRBV18 and TRBJ2-5, with a possible D match to TRBD2 (6 bases). The CDR3 extends over 13 amino acids. CDR1 and CDR2 from the germline V gene are KGHSH and LQKENI. V was shortened by 5 bases and J by 5 bases, with 12 bases between the two germline ends. CDR3 coding DNA: TGTGCCAGCTCAACGACTAGGTTGGAGACCCAGTACTTC. It encodes CASSTTRLETQYF.

This sequence joins TRBV12-3 or TRBV12-4 and TRBJ2-1; no clear D. The V gene lost 8 bases and the J gene lost 4 bases, with 12 bases spanning the gap. This CDR3 comprises 13 residues. CDR3: CASSRPNYNEQFF. The DNA for the CDR3 is TGTGCCAGCTCGAGGCCGAATTACAATGAGCAGTTCTTC.

The chain recombines TRBV5-4 with TRBJ2-5; D might be TRBD1 or TRBD2, each matching 5 bases. Trimming pared 4 bases from V and 1 base from J, leaving 14 bases between. This CDR3 has 15 amino acids. Germline CDR1 is SGHNT and CDR2 is YYREEE (reference sequence). The CDR3 loop reads CASSPGTVTQETQYF. CDR3 DNA sequence: TGTGCCAGCAGCCCGGGGACCGTCACCCAAGAGACCCAGTACTTC.

The chain carries TRBV18 and TRBJ2-1, with D unclear. CDR3 length equals 16 residues. The V gene lost 5 bases and the J gene lost 3 bases, with 17 bases spanning the gap. Germline CDR1 reads KGHSH; CDR2 reads LQKENI. CDR3 DNA sequence: TGTGCCAGCTCAGCCCTGACTTCCCCCTACTACAATGAGCAGTTCTTC. It is translated as CASSALTSPYYNEQFF.

The genes are TRBV11-3 and TRBJ2-1; D assignment may be TRBD1 or TRBD2 (5 bases each). Trimming removed 5 bases at V and 6 bases at J, with 11 bases between. The CDR3 is 13 residues long. The V gene's germline CDR1 is SGHNT and CDR2 YENEEA. CDR3 in amino acids: CASSTGPSNEQFF. The DNA of the CDR3 is TGTGCCAGCAGCACGGGACCTAGCAATGAGCAGTTCTTC.